Sample share makes the clone carrying this T cell receptor beta chain medium-sized. Generated by immunoSEQ multiplex PCR, the TCRdb table keeps only in-frame clones and is missing some. This sample has approximately 100,000 clones, with around 89% found just once. The sample is drawn from a study of control samples from healthy donors and cancer patients. CDR1 and CDR2 (germline): LNHDA, SQIVND (reference sequence). Trimming stripped 7 bases from V and 6 bases from J, with 4 bases between. The CDR3 loop spans 11 amino acids. The sample taken for sequencing was blood. The source of this sequence is a woman in her forties or fifties in good health. The gene calls are TRBV19 and TRBJ1-6; D is uncertain. Written as DNA, the CDR3 is TGTGCCAGTATCATTAATTCACCCCTCCACTTT. This encodes CASIINSPLHF.